These 22 T cell receptor beta chains share one sample of origin, sequenced in a study of beta chain features in type 1 diabetes. Study outcomes and limitations: For Type 1 diabetes patients, all four CD4+ subsets carried TCRB CDR3s that were moderately but significantly shorter.

Reverse transcribing all isolated RNA meant expressed TCRB transcripts were sequenced. Generated by immunoSEQ multiplex PCR, the TCRdb table keeps only in-frame clones and is missing some. This sample carries over 600,000 clones, around 11% of them seen once, and the ten largest clones take 0.095% to 0.15%. What these receptors recognize is not known. The sequencing sample was made of naive CD4+ T cells from blood. These receptors all come from a man aged 30 to 45 with type 1 diabetes.

CDR3 protein: CASSGAYNEQFF. The DNA of the CDR3 is TGTGCCAGCAGCGGGGCCTACAATGAGCAGTTCTTC. The V call is TRBV11-2, the J call TRBJ2-1; D remains ambiguous. Trimming took 5 bases from V and 2 from J, leaving 4 bases between them. This CDR3 has 12 residues. The V gene's germline CDR1 is SGHAT and CDR2 FQNNGV.

The V call is TRBV6-5, the J call TRBJ2-5; TRBD2 aligns across 8 bases. The trim removed 6 bases at V and 2 bases at J, leaving 5 bases unmatched. The CDR3 has 14 amino acids. Germline V gene lookup returns CDR1 MNHEY and CDR2 SVGAGI. This CDR3 is CASRDERGQETQYF. The CDR3 DNA is TGTGCCAGCAGAGATGAGCGGGGGCAAGAGACCCAGTACTTC.

The chain combines TRBV9 with TRBJ2-2; unclear D gene. Germline V gene sequence: CDR1 SGDLS, CDR2 YYNGEE. V dropped 4 bases and J dropped 0 bases, with 16 bases sitting between them. The CDR3 runs to 17 residues. The CDR3 coding sequence is TGTGCCAGCAGCCTAGAAGGTAGGGCGGCGAACACCGGGGAGCTGTTTTTT. The encoded protein is CASSLEGRAANTGELFF.

V and J are TRBV28 and TRBJ2-3; D possibly corresponds to TRBD1 (5 bases). This CDR3 has 12 amino acids. Germline loops: CDR1 MDHEN, CDR2 SYDVKM. V was trimmed by 4 bases and J by 10 bases, leaving 12 bases between them. This CDR3 reads CASSWQGRAQYF. CDR3 in DNA: TGTGCCAGCAGTTGGCAGGGAAGGGCGCAGTATTTT.

V usage is TRBV2 and J usage is TRBJ1-1; D is unclear. V was clipped by 6 bases and J by 1 base, with 15 bases between them. The germline V gene has CDR1 SNHLY and CDR2 FYNNEI. The CDR3 loop spans 15 amino acids. The CDR3 region has the DNA TGTGCCAGCAGGGACGTGGAGGGTCAGAACACTGAAGCTTTCTTT. Its protein product is CASRDVEGQNTEAFF.

The J gene is TRBJ2-5, the V gene TRBV9; D is ambiguous. The CDR3 contains 14 residues. Trimming took 0 bases from V and 3 from J, leaving 9 bases between them. Germline-derived CDR1 and CDR2 are SGDLS and YYNGEE. The CDR3 sequence is CASSVGGREETQYF. Here the CDR3 DNA reads TGTGCCAGCAGCGTAGGGGGAAGGGAAGAGACCCAGTACTTC.

Worth noting for this clone: Other DNA sequences of this sample code for an identical CDR3. The chain couples TRBV7-9 to TRBJ1-2; TRBD1 might be the D (5 bases). This CDR3 spans 13 amino acids. Germline CDR1 is SEHNR and CDR2 is FQNEAQ (reference sequence). V shed 2 bases and J shed 4 bases, with 8 bases lying between them. CDR3 region: CASSLPQGYGYTF. CDR3 bases: TGTGCCAGCAGCTTACCGCAGGGCTATGGCTACACCTTC.

The gene calls are TRBV7-2 and TRBJ2-5, with D possibly being TRBD1 (6 bases). The germline V gene encodes CDR1 SGHTA and CDR2 FQGNSA. Trimming cost V 3 bases and J 2 bases, with 13 bases left between them. The CDR3 is made up of 15 amino acids. The CDR3 spells CASSFGATGQETQYF. CDR3 nucleotides: TGTGCCAGCAGCTTTGGCGCCACAGGGCAAGAGACCCAGTACTTC. Full variable domain (outside the CDR3, taken from reference TRBV7-2 and TRBJ2-5): GAGVSQSPSNKVTEKGKDVELRCDPISGHTALYWYRQSLGQGLEFLIYFQGNSAPDKSGLPSDRFSAERTGGSVSTLTIQRTQQEDSAVYLCASSFGATGQETQYFGPGTRLLVL.

The rearrangement joins TRBV7-2 to TRBJ2-3; 9 nucleotides match TRBD2. Losses at the gene ends were 2 bases for V and 4 bases for J; bases not matched to a gene: 10. CDR3 size: 17 residues. Per germline, CDR1 SGHTA and CDR2 FQGNSA. Here the CDR3 reads CASSLMLAGHGADTQYF. CDR3 nucleotides: TGTGCCAGCAGCTTAATGCTAGCGGGGCATGGGGCAGATACGCAGTATTTT.

This clone has a handful of counts. A much larger clone lies one base from this, so it may be a read error. Other DNA sequences of this sample code for an identical CDR3. The chain couples TRBV2 to TRBJ1-3; 7 bases map to TRBD1. The CDR3 loop spans 12 amino acids. The germline gives CDR1 SNHLY, CDR2 FYNNEI. J was trimmed by 7 bases and V by 3 bases; bases with no gene match: 0. The CDR3 DNA reads TGTGCCAGCAGTGACAGGGGGAACACCATATATTTT. Protein product: CASSDRGNTIYF.

This clone was counted between two and nine times. The V gene is TRBV28, the J gene TRBJ1-5; 8 bases fit TRBD1. The CDR3 totals 15 residues. Looked up from germline, CDR1 is MDHEN and CDR2 is SYDVKM. J gave up 3 bases and V 6 bases, and 7 bases lay outside the gene matches. The CDR3 nucleotides read TGTGCCAGCAGGGTACAGGGGGGGGCCAATCAGCCCCAGCATTTT. This codes for CASRVQGGANQPQHF.

This chain connects TRBV7-2 to TRBJ2-7; 9 nucleotides agree with TRBD1. CDR1 and CDR2 from the germline V gene are SGHTA and FQGNSA. V was clipped by 6 bases and J by 2 bases; unmatched bases: 5. This CDR3 has 14 residues. Written as DNA, the CDR3 is TGTGCCAGCAGACTGGACAGGGGCCCCTACGAGCAGTACTTC. As protein: CASRLDRGPYEQYF.

The V gene is TRBV7-2, the J gene TRBJ1-3, with no clear D. V was trimmed by 5 bases and J by 4 bases, leaving 9 bases between them. CDR1 is SGHTA, CDR2 FQGNSA, per germline. CDR3 size: 13 residues. The chain's CDR3 is CASSPTNGNTIYF. The CDR3 nucleotides are TGTGCCAGCAGCCCCACAAACGGAAACACCATATATTTT.

V and J are TRBV2 and TRBJ1-2; TRBD1 agrees at 7 bases. The CDR3 contains 18 residues. Per germline, CDR1 SNHLY and CDR2 FYNNEI. Unmatched junction bases numbered 21, after V lost 6 bases and J lost 5 bases. CDR3 nucleotide sequence: TGTGCCAGCAGCCCCACAGGGGAGACCGTGTCGAGACTTTATGGCTACACCTTC. This gives the protein CASSPTGETVSRLYGYTF.

The chain uses TRBV7-2 and TRBJ2-7, with D unclear. The germline gives CDR1 SGHTA, CDR2 FQGNSA. V was cut by 5 bases and J by 7 bases, with 18 bases left in between. The CDR3 sequence is 14 residues long. The CDR3 bases are TGTGCCAGCAGCCGCGAGTGGGGTGCGAGTGAGCAGTACTTC. Translating gives CASSREWGASEQYF.

This clone was detected a few times. The chain joins TRBV4-3 to TRBJ1-3, with D maybe TRBD1 (6 bases). Trimming shortened V by 4 bases and J by 1 base, and 8 bases separated the two germline ends. There are 14 residues in the CDR3. Germline V gene lookup returns CDR1 LGHNA and CDR2 YSLEER. CDR3 DNA: TGCGCCAGCAGCCGAACAGGGTCTGGAAACACCATATATTTT. As protein: CASSRTGSGNTIYF.

This clone was found a few times. The V gene is TRBV29-1, the J gene TRBJ2-1; D might be TRBD1 (6 bases). Germline values: CDR1 SQVTM, CDR2 ANQGSEA. The CDR3 contains 14 residues. Trimming took 6 bases from V and 4 from J, leaving 16 bases between them. CDR3: CSVGDGTKYNEQFF. For the CDR3, the DNA is TGCAGCGTGGGGGACGGGACAAAGTACAATGAGCAGTTCTTC.

This clone came up a few times. V is TRBV7-2 and J is TRBJ1-5, with 8 bases matching TRBD1. Germline V gene sequence: CDR1 SGHTA, CDR2 FQGNSA. The CDR3 is made up of 15 amino acids. Trimming cost V 5 bases and J 2 bases; bases outside gene matches: 5. Written as DNA, the CDR3 is TGTGCCAGCAGCGTTCAGGGGGCTGGCAATCAGCCCCAGCATTTT. Protein product: CASSVQGAGNQPQHF.

This clone was seen only a few times. The CDR3 sequence: CASSLTVSGANVLTF. In DNA form, the CDR3 reads TGTGCCAGCAGCCTCACTGTCTCTGGGGCCAACGTCCTGACTTTC. This chain connects TRBV9 to TRBJ2-6; D not certain. The CDR3 length is 15 residues. The V end lost 4 bases, the J end lost 0 bases, and 8 bases lay between the germline ends. CDR1 is SGDLS and CDR2 is YYNGEE in the germline V gene.

V and J are TRBV7-3 and TRBJ2-6; weak D call: TRBD2 (5 bases). CDR1 SGHTA and CDR2 FQGTGA come from the germline V gene. V dropped 2 bases and J dropped 2 bases, with 7 bases sitting between them. This CDR3 is 15 amino acids long. CDR3 loop: CASSLGGAGANVLTF. In nucleotides, the CDR3 is TGTGCCAGCAGCTTAGGAGGCGCTGGGGCCAACGTCCTGACTTTC.

This clone was seen a few times. V is TRBV27 and J is TRBJ2-7; D is unresolved. Per the germline V gene, CDR1 is MNHEY and CDR2 is SMNVEV (reference sequence). The CDR3 contains 12 residues. The ends were cut back, 4 bases at V and 5 bases at J, with 9 bases in the middle. The CDR3 region has the DNA TGTGCCAGCAGTTCCCGTGGTCACGAGCAGTACTTC. Protein sequence: CASSSRGHEQYF.

The rearrangement links TRBV7-2 to TRBJ2-4; D is ambiguous. Germline-derived CDR1 and CDR2 are SGHTA and FQGNSA. V dropped 5 bases and J dropped 5 bases, with 16 bases sitting between them. This CDR3 spans 15 amino acids. The CDR3 coding sequence is TGTGCCAGCAGCCCTGAACCTAGTCTTCAAAACATTCAGTACTTC. The encoded protein is CASSPEPSLQNIQYF.